Listed below are T cell receptor beta chains from one sample, sequenced in a study of blood T cell repertoires in COVID-19. Produced via immunoSEQ multiplex PCR; TCRdb's table is partial and in-frame only. Counted here are under 70,000 clones, nearly 90% occurring once; the ten biggest clones make up approximately 13%. Sequenced: peripheral blood. The receptors here all came from a man aged 55 to 70 with active COVID-19. Both conserved end residues are part of each CDR3. The order of the fields is clone size, V gene, D gene, J gene, CDR3 DNA, CDR3 protein. The D gene is left open where the match is weak. Only some rows state a clone size, as once, few, many or a class for expanded clones.

>-|TRBV7-9|-|TRBJ1-2
TGTGCCAGCACCCATTACCTCAAGGGGAACTATGGCTACACCTTC
CASTHYLKGNYGYTF
>-|TRBV9|TRBD2|TRBJ2-1
TGTGCCAGCAGCGTAGCTGTAAGCGGGGCCTACAATGAGCAGTTCTTC
CASSVAVSGAYNEQFF
>-|TRBV27|TRBD2|TRBJ2-1
TGTGCCAGCAGTCCAATCGGGGGGGGCTGGAACAATGAGCAGTTCTTC
CASSPIGGGWNNEQFF
>-|TRBV9|TRBD1|TRBJ2-6
TGTGCCAGCACCCTCTTACCGGGACAGGGGATATCTGGGGCCAACGTCCTGACTTTC
CASTLLPGQGISGANVLTF
>-|TRBV5-1|-|TRBJ1-2
TGCGCCAGCAGCTTACGATCGACAACCTACTATGGCTACACCTTC
CASSLRSTTYYGYTF
>few|TRBV12-3/TRBV12-4|-|TRBJ1-1
TGTGCCAGCAGTTACGACAGAATTCAAGCTTTCTTT
CASSYDRIQAFF
>-|TRBV6-5|TRBD2|TRBJ2-1
TGTGCCAGCAGACTAGCGGGGCGCTTGGATGAGCAGTTCTTC
CASRLAGRLDEQFF
>-|TRBV19|TRBD2|TRBJ2-4
TGTGCCAGTAGTATAGCCCATGATAGCGGGGGAAAAAACATTCAGTACTTC
CASSIAHDSGGKNIQYF
>-|TRBV3-1/TRBV3-2|TRBD1|TRBJ2-1
TGTGCCAGCAGCCCGGGACAGGGGAATGAGCAGTTCTTC
CASSPGQGNEQFF
>-|TRBV30|-|TRBJ1-4
TGTGCCTGGAGTGCCCAGGTTGGGGAAAAACTGTTTTTT
CAWSAQVGEKLFF
>-|TRBV19|-|TRBJ1-1
TGTGCCAGCAGAAAAACAGGGTCGAACACTGAAGCTTTCTTT
CASRKTGSNTEAFF
>once|TRBV10-3|-|TRBJ1-1
TGTGCCATCAGTGAGGAGTGGACTGAAGCTTTCTTT
CAISEEWTEAFF
>-|TRBV28|TRBD1|TRBJ1-6
TGTGCCAGCAGGGGGCCAGGGGGCACGGCGGGAAGTTCACCCCTCCACTTT
CASRGPGGTAGSSPLHF
>-|TRBV11-3|-|TRBJ1-3
TGTGCCAGCAGCTTAGATTCTAACACCATATATTTT
CASSLDSNTIYF
>-|TRBV6-5|-|TRBJ2-7
TGTGCCAGCAGTATAACACTAGATTCGCCCGAGCAGTACTTC
CASSITLDSPEQYF
>-|TRBV19|TRBD1|TRBJ1-2
TGTGCCAGTGACGAACAGGGGCTTGGTGGCTACACCTTC
CASDEQGLGGYTF
>-|TRBV28|-|TRBJ2-7
TGTGCCAGCAGTTTAGGTGAGGAACTCGAGCAGTACTTC
CASSLGEELEQYF
>-|TRBV7-2|-|TRBJ1-5
TGTGCCAGCAGTCAGGGCGGGGGACGGAGCCCCCAGCCCCAGCATTTT
CASSQGGGRSPQPQHF
>-|TRBV28|-|TRBJ1-6
TGTGCCAGCAGTTTACCCGATTCACCCCTCCACTTT
CASSLPDSPLHF
>-|TRBV9|-|TRBJ2-5
TGTGCCAGCAGCGTTCAGCCGGGTGCGGAGACCCAGTACTTC
CASSVQPGAETQYF
>-|TRBV18|-|TRBJ2-6
TGTGCCAGCTCACCACGACTAGACATAGGGGCCAACGTCCTGACTTTC
CASSPRLDIGANVLTF
>few|TRBV14|-|TRBJ2-1
TGTGCCAGCAGCCAATCCCCAGGCTTTTCCTCCAGGGATGAGCAGTTCTTC
CASSQSPGFSSRDEQFF
>-|TRBV14|-|TRBJ1-2
TGTGCCAGCAGCCAAGATTTAGGGGGCTATGGCTACACCTTC
CASSQDLGGYGYTF
>-|TRBV4-3|TRBD1|TRBJ1-4
TGCGCCAGCAGCCATCAAGTGACAGGGGGTCATGAAAAACTGTTTTTT
CASSHQVTGGHEKLFF
>-|TRBV7-8|TRBD1|TRBJ2-1
TGTGCCAGCAACAACAGGGGGCGCGAGCAGTTCTTC
CASNNRGREQFF
>-|TRBV7-3|-|TRBJ1-5
TGTGCCAGCAGCTTGAGTAGCAATCAGCCCCAGCATTTT
CASSLSSNQPQHF
>-|TRBV24-1|TRBD2|TRBJ2-5
TGTGCCACCAGTGATCAGCGGGGGCGGGAGACCCAGTACTTC
CATSDQRGRETQYF
>-|TRBV6-5|-|TRBJ2-1
TGTGCCAGCGTAGGTACAGGGTTGCATGAGCAGTTCTTC
CASVGTGLHEQFF
>-|TRBV5-6|-|TRBJ1-2
TGTGCCAGCAGCGAAGGGGGAGAGATCTATGGCTACACCTTC
CASSEGGEIYGYTF
>-|TRBV3-1/TRBV3-2|TRBD1|TRBJ1-2
TGTGCCAGCAGCGACCCCGGGACAGGGGGCGCCCTAAATGGCTACACCTTC
CASSDPGTGGALNGYTF
>-|TRBV7-8|-|TRBJ2-7
TGTGCCAGCAGCCTACGCGGGACAGCCTCCTACGAGCAGTACTTC
CASSLRGTASYEQYF
>-|TRBV5-4|-|TRBJ2-1
TGTGCCAGCAGCATAAAGACAGGCTCCTACAATGAGCAGTTCTTC
CASSIKTGSYNEQFF
>-|TRBV21-1|-|TRBJ1-2
TGTGCCAGCAATAACCTCAGGGGAAGTGGCTACACCTTC
CASNNLRGSGYTF
>-|TRBV7-3|-|TRBJ1-5
TGTGCCAGCAGCTTATCATCCGGGTCGGATCAGCCCCAGCATTTT
CASSLSSGSDQPQHF
>once|TRBV14|-|TRBJ2-2
TGTGCCAGCAGCCTAGCCGGGGAGCTGTTTTTT
CASSLAGELFF
>few|TRBV6-2/TRBV6-3|TRBD1|TRBJ1-2
TGTGCCAGCAGTTACGGACAGGAAGGGATCTATGGCTACACCTTC
CASSYGQEGIYGYTF
>-|TRBV2|-|TRBJ1-1
TGTGCCAGCTCCGGGACTAGCCAGCGAACTGAAGCTTTCTTT
CASSGTSQRTEAFF
>-|TRBV6-2/TRBV6-3|-|TRBJ2-1
TGTGCCAGCAGTTACGAGCGGGGGGACAGGAGCTCCTACAATGAGCAGTTCTTC
CASSYERGDRSSYNEQFF
>-|TRBV28|TRBD1|TRBJ2-3
TGTGCCAGCAGGGACAGGGGGACAGATACGCAGTATTTT
CASRDRGTDTQYF
>-|TRBV20-1|-|TRBJ2-2
TGCAGTGCTAGTAATAGCCTTAACACCGGGGAGCTGTTTTTT
CSASNSLNTGELFF
>-|TRBV23-1|TRBD1|TRBJ1-1
TGCGCCAGCAGTTTTGACAGGGAAGATGTCACTGAAGCTTTCTTT
CASSFDREDVTEAFF
>-|TRBV30|TRBD2|TRBJ2-5
TGTGCCTCTAACCGGGGGGTCTGGGAGACCCAGTACTTC
CASNRGVWETQYF
>-|TRBV5-4|TRBD1|TRBJ1-4
TGTGCCAGCAGCTTAAACAGGGGTAATGAAAAACTGTTTTTT
CASSLNRGNEKLFF
>-|TRBV20-1|-|TRBJ2-7
TGCAGTGCTAGTGACAGGACCTACGAGCAGTACTTC
CSASDRTYEQYF
>-|TRBV28|-|TRBJ2-3
TGTGCCAGCAGTTCCGGGACTCTCGCGACGCAGTATTTT
CASSSGTLATQYF
>-|TRBV2|-|TRBJ1-1
TGTGCCCGGGGAGGGCAGCTCATGAACACTGAAGCTTTCTTT
CARGGQLMNTEAFF
>-|TRBV28|-|TRBJ1-1
TGTGCCAGCAATACACAGGGCGCGGACACTGAAGCTTTCTTT
CASNTQGADTEAFF
>-|TRBV20-1|-|TRBJ1-1
TGCAGTGCTAGTCGACACCTGATAGAAGTTTCCTTGGCTTTCTTT
CSASRHLIEVSLAFF
>few|TRBV11-1|TRBD1|TRBJ1-4
TGTGCCAGCGCAACCGGGACAGGGAGTAATGAAAAACTGTTTTTT
CASATGTGSNEKLFF
>-|TRBV5-1|TRBD1|TRBJ1-2
TGCGCCAGCAGCGCACGTGACAGGGGGATCGTGGGCTACACCTTC
CASSARDRGIVGYTF
>-|TRBV10-3|TRBD1|TRBJ1-5
TGTGCCATCAGTGAGTCGATTGGGACAGCGAGCAATCAGCCCCAGCATTTT
CAISESIGTASNQPQHF
>-|TRBV5-1|TRBD2|TRBJ2-5
TGCGCCAGCAGCTTCCTCCTAGCGGGGGGTGAGACCCAGTACTTC
CASSFLLAGGETQYF
>-|TRBV3-1/TRBV3-2|-|TRBJ2-7
TGTGCCAGACTAGCCTACGAGCAGTACTTC
CARLAYEQYF
>-|TRBV9|-|TRBJ2-7
TGTGCCAGCAGCGTAGCTACAACGACTCCTCCTTACGAGCAGTACTTC
CASSVATTTPPYEQYF
>-|TRBV2|-|TRBJ1-6
TGTGCCAGCAGTGTACAGGGAAGTAATTCACCCCTCCACTTT
CASSVQGSNSPLHF
>-|TRBV2|-|TRBJ2-5
TGTGCCACCGTTTGGGCGGGTTGGCAAGAGACCCAGTACTTC
CATVWAGWQETQYF
>-|TRBV5-1|TRBD1|TRBJ2-3
TGCGCCAGCAGTCCCGGGACAGGGAGAGGTACGCAGTATTTT
CASSPGTGRGTQYF
>-|TRBV30|-|TRBJ2-7
TGTGCCTGGAGTGTACGAAGCGTTTACTCCTACGAGCAGTACTTC
CAWSVRSVYSYEQYF
>-|TRBV6-2/TRBV6-3|-|TRBJ1-1
TGTGCCAGCAGTTTTAGCAACTCGGGCCAGGGTGCTTTCTTT
CASSFSNSGQGAFF
>-|TRBV27|TRBD2|TRBJ2-1
TGTGCCAGCAGTTCTATTCGGGGGGCCTACAATGAGCAGTTCTTC
CASSSIRGAYNEQFF